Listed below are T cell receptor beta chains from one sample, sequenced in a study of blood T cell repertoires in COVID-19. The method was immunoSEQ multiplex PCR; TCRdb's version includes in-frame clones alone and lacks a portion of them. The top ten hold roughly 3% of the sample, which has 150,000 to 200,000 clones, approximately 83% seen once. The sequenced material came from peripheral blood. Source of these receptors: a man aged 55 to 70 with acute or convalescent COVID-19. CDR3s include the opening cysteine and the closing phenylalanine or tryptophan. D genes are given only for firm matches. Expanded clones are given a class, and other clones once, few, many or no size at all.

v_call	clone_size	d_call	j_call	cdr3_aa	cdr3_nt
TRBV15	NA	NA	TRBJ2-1	CATSRGGHHEQFF	TGTGCCACCAGCAGAGGAGGACACCACGAGCAGTTCTTC
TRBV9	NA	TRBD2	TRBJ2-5	CASSPRLAKTETQYF	TGTGCCAGCAGCCCCCGACTAGCGAAGACAGAGACCCAGTACTTC
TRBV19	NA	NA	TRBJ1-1	CASSMGGDTEAFF	TGTGCCAGTAGTATGGGGGGTGACACTGAAGCTTTCTTT
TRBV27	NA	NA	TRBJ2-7	CASSYEGSSYEQYF	TGTGCCAGCAGTTACGAGGGCAGCTCCTACGAGCAGTACTTC
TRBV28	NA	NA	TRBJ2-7	CASTSTYTYEQYF	TGTGCCAGCACCTCAACCTATACCTACGAGCAGTACTTC
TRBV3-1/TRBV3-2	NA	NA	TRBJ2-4	CASSQVAENIQYF	TGTGCCAGCAGCCAAGTGGCCGAAAACATTCAGTACTTC
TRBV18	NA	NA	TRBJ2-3	CASSPSVSTSTDTQYF	TGTGCCAGCTCACCTAGCGTCAGTACTAGCACAGATACGCAGTATTTT
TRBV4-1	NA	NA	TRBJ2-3	CASSQPPPRGSFISQYF	TGCGCCAGCAGCCAACCCCCTCCCCGCGGAAGCTTTATCTCGCAGTATTTT
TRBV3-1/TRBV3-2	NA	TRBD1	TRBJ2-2	CASSPSTGGQTNTGELFF	TGTGCCAGCAGCCCTTCGACAGGGGGCCAAACGAACACCGGGGAGCTGTTTTTT
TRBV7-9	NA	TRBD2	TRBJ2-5	CASSLLAGGLETQYF	TGTGCCAGCAGCTTACTAGCGGGAGGGCTCGAGACCCAGTACTTC
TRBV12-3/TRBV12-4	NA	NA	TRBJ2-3	CASSTGRTDTQYF	TGTGCCAGCTCGACAGGACGCACAGATACGCAGTATTTT
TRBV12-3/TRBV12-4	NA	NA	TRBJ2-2	CASSRGGELFF	TGTGCCAGCAGTAGGGGCGGGGAGCTGTTTTTT
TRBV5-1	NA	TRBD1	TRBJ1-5	CASSVGTGTNQPQHF	TGCGCCAGCAGCGTAGGGACAGGGACAAATCAGCCCCAGCATTTT
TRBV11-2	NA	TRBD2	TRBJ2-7	CASSLETSGWGYEQYF	TGTGCCAGCAGCTTAGAAACTAGCGGGTGGGGATACGAGCAGTACTTC
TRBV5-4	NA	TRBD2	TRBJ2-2	CASSLYGRAFGELFF	TGTGCCAGCAGCTTGTACGGGAGGGCCTTCGGGGAGCTGTTTTTT
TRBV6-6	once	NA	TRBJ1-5	CASTGTSGGQPQHF	TGTGCCAGCACCGGGACCTCCGGGGGGCAGCCCCAGCATTTT
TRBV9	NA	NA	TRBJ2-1	CASSPKRGRDGNEQFF	TGTGCCAGCAGCCCTAAACGTGGACGGGATGGGAATGAGCAGTTCTTC
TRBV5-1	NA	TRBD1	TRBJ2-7	CASSVRTGGPYEQYF	TGCGCCAGCAGCGTACGGACAGGGGGTCCCTACGAGCAGTACTTC
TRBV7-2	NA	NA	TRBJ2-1	CASSLQGEQFF	TGTGCCAGCAGCTTACAGGGAGAGCAGTTCTTC
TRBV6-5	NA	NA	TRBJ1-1	CASSRGTEAFF	TGTGCCAGCAGTCGGGGGACTGAAGCTTTCTTT
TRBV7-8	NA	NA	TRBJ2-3	CASSLADLGIVTQYF	TGTGCCAGCAGCTTAGCGGACTTGGGAATAGTAACGCAGTATTTT
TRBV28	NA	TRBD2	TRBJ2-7	CASSFPSRLAGVEQYF	TGTGCCAGCAGTTTCCCCTCCAGACTAGCGGGAGTCGAGCAGTACTTC
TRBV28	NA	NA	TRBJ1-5	CASSLANQPQHF	TGTGCCAGCAGTTTGGCCAATCAGCCCCAGCATTTT
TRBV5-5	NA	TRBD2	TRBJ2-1	CASSYGTSGNSYNEQFF	TGTGCCAGCAGCTATGGGACTAGCGGGAACTCCTACAATGAGCAGTTCTTC
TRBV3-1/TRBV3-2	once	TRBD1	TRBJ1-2	CASSQSSGQGNYGYTF	TGTGCCAGCAGCCAGAGCTCGGGACAGGGGAACTATGGCTACACCTTC
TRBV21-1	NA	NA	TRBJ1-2	CASSKAERDTDNYGYTF	TGTGCCAGCAGCAAAGCGGAGCGGGACACCGATAACTATGGCTACACCTTC
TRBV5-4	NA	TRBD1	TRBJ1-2	CASSLEPDRVRGYTF	TGTGCCAGCAGCTTGGAGCCGGACAGGGTGAGAGGCTACACCTTC
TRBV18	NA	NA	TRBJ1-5	CASSPPWQGRGNQPQHF	TGTGCCAGCTCACCACCGTGGCAGGGCCGAGGCAATCAGCCCCAGCATTTT
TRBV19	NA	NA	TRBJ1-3	CASSINTGNTIYF	TGTGCCAGTAGTATAAACACTGGAAACACCATATATTTT
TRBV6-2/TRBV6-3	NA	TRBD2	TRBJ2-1	CASSSWTSDYNEQFF	TGTGCCAGCAGTTCCTGGACTAGCGACTACAATGAGCAGTTCTTC
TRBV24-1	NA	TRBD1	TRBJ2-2	CATAGGGRTGELFF	TGTGCCACCGCAGGGGGCGGCCGCACCGGGGAGCTGTTTTTT
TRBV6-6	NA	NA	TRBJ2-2	CASGRPTGELFF	TGTGCCAGCGGGAGGCCCACCGGGGAGCTGTTTTTT
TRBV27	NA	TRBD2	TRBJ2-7	CASSPPGLAGGTTEQYF	TGTGCCAGCAGTCCTCCGGGACTAGCGGGGGGCACCACCGAGCAGTACTTC
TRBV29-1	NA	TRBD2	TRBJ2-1	CSVEDRTSGFNEQFF	TGCAGCGTTGAAGATAGGACTAGCGGGTTCAATGAGCAGTTCTTC
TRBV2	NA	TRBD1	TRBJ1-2	CASSEQIRGLNYGYTF	TGTGCCAGCAGCGAACAAATCAGGGGGCTCAACTATGGCTACACCTTC
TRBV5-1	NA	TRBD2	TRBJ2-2	CASSGSGNDTGELFF	TGCGCCAGCAGCGGTAGCGGGAACGACACCGGGGAGCTGTTTTTT
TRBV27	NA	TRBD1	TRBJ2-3	CASSSPGTGIDTQYF	TGTGCCAGCAGTTCTCCCGGGACAGGGATAGATACGCAGTATTTT
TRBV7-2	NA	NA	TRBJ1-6	CASSLGRNSPLHF	TGTGCCAGCAGCTTAGGTCGTAATTCACCCCTCCACTTT
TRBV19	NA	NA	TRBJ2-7	CASSDRQASSYEQYF	TGTGCCAGTAGTGACAGACAGGCGAGCTCCTACGAGCAGTACTTC
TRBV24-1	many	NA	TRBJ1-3	CATSPGGNTIYF	TGTGCCACCTCGCCGGGGGGAAACACCATATATTTT
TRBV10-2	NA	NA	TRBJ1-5	CASSDRAVTQPQHF	TGCGCCAGCAGTGACAGGGCTGTTACTCAGCCCCAGCATTTT
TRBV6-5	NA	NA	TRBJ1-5	CASRHERSNQPQHF	TGTGCCAGCAGACACGAACGTAGCAATCAGCCCCAGCATTTT
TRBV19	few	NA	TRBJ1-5	CASIGGRGNQPQHF	TGTGCCAGTATAGGAGGTAGGGGCAATCAGCCCCAGCATTTT
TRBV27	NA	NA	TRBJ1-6	CASSWQYNSPLHF	TGTGCCAGCAGTTGGCAGTATAATTCACCCCTCCACTTT
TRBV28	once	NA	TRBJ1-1	CASSLSVRGNTEAFF	TGTGCCAGCAGTTTAAGTGTCAGGGGGAACACTGAAGCTTTCTTT
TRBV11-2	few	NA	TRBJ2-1	CASSRHRDKGNEQFF	TGTGCCAGCAGCCGCCACCGGGACAAGGGGAATGAGCAGTTCTTC
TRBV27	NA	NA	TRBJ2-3	CASSLSVRGRDTQYF	TGTGCCAGCAGTTTATCGGTTCGGGGAAGAGATACGCAGTATTTT